This T cell receptor (beta chain) is from a study of shared clonotypes between healthy human individuals. Study-wide background: Used for every donor were three CD4 naive, three CD4 memory, two CD8 naive and one CD8 memory plate. Overall study findings and caveats: A handful of donors showed sharing of 4.5% to 6% of naive CD4 clonotypes. Richness estimates generally favored naive over memory subsets. Among donors, the sharing of clonotypes was expected to be influenced by sequencing depth.

Here immunoSEQ multiplex PCR was the method, and the copy in TCRdb shows in-frame clones only, minus some. Of a few million clones listed, approximately 94% are singletons. On this clone itself: What it binds is not known. Other DNA variants within this sample encode the same CDR3.

The CDR3 runs to 14 residues. Germline CDR1 is SGHRS and CDR2 is YFSETQ. Trimming pared 4 bases from V and 5 bases from J, leaving 15 bases between. Sequenced: naive CD4+ T cells sorted from blood. Noted subset: CD45RA+ positively selected. The chain links TRBV5-1 to TRBJ1-1, with D possibly TRBD1 on 5 matching bases. The TCR sequence derives from a man aged 18 to 35 in good health. In DNA form, the CDR3 reads TGCGCCAGCAGCGCCACCGGGACGGGGACTGAAGCTTTCTTT. It codes for CASSATGTGTEAFF.